These 24 T cell receptor beta chains share one sample of origin, sequenced in a study of OX40 agonist ivuxolimab in advanced cancers. Method: immunoSEQ multiplex PCR; TCRdb's copy keeps in-frame clones and lacks some. Among just over 90,000 clones listed, about 93% were seen once. This material consisted of CD4+ or CD8+ T cells sorted from blood, taken in a trial of the OX40 agonist ivuxolimab. These TCRs come from an adult with an advanced solid tumor such as melanoma, head and neck, liver or kidney cancer.

J is TRBJ2-7 and V is TRBV6-1; 7 positions agree with TRBD2. The CDR3 covers 13 residues. In germline, CDR1 is MNHNS, CDR2 SASEGT. The CDR3 here is CAYRVGGNHEQYF. CDR3 coding DNA: TGTGCGTACCGTGTGGGGGGGAATCACGAGCAGTACTTC.

The chain uses TRBV7-2 and TRBJ1-5, with D possibly matching TRBD1 (6 bases). Germline values: CDR1 SGHTA, CDR2 FQGNSA. This CDR3 region has 14 residues. V was cut by 5 bases and J by 5 bases, with 13 bases left in between. Here the CDR3 DNA reads TGTGCCAGCAGCCTTTTGGGGGCCTATCAGCCCCAGCATTTT. It specifies CASSLLGAYQPQHF. The full variable domain, with the rest looked up from reference TRBV7-2 and TRBJ1-5, is GAGVSQSPSNKVTEKGKDVELRCDPISGHTALYWYRQSLGQGLEFLIYFQGNSAPDKSGLPSDRFSAERTGGSVSTLTIQRTQQEDSAVYLCASSLLGAYQPQHFGDGTRLSIL.

The genes are TRBV21-1 and TRBJ2-7; the DNA was not used to check the table's D call, TRBD1. TRBV21-1 is described as a pseudogene. The CDR3 is 19 residues long. DNA of the CDR3: TGTGCCAGCAGCAAAGTATCGCAGACGCTCGGGACAGGAGCCTACGAGCAGTACTTC. It specifies CASSKVSQTLGTGAYEQYF.

This clone was counted a single time. This chain connects TRBV4-2 to TRBJ2-7; D is unresolved. Germline V gives CDR1 LGHNA, CDR2 YNFKEQ. The CDR3 loop spans 15 amino acids. Trimming shortened V by 0 bases and J by 2 bases, and 11 bases separated the two germline ends. The CDR3 sequence: CASSQDLANPYEQYF. Written as DNA, the CDR3 is TGTGCCAGCAGCCAAGATCTGGCGAACCCCTACGAGCAGTACTTC.

The DNA for the CDR3 is TGTGCCAGCATTACTTCCTCCCCTACCTTC. Protein sequence: CASITSSPTF. The chain joins TRBV6-1 to TRBJ1-2, with D unclear. CDR1 is MNHNS, CDR2 SASEGT, per germline. The V end was cut by 7 bases, the J end by 14 bases, with 14 bases between. This CDR3 is built from 10 residues.

This clone was recorded only once. J is TRBJ2-5 and V is TRBV21-1; the D call TRBD2 from the table was never checked on the DNA. TRBV21-1 is classified as a pseudogene. This CDR3 contains 15 residues. CDR3 nucleotide sequence: TGTGCCAGCAGCAAAAAGGTCGACGTGCGGGAGACCCAGTACTTC. Protein product: CASSKKVDVRETQYF.

The V call is TRBV19, the J call TRBJ1-2; D is possibly TRBD1 (5 bases). The germline CDR1 and CDR2 sequences are LNHDA and SQIVND (reference sequence). The CDR3 is made up of 14 amino acids. Trimming took 2 bases from V and 6 from J, leaving 13 bases between them. DNA of the CDR3: TGTGCCAGTAGTATACAGGGTCCTGGGGATGGCTACACCTTC. The encoded protein is CASSIQGPGDGYTF. The full variable domain, completed using reference TRBV19 and TRBJ1-2, is DGGITQSPKYLFRKEGQNVTLSCEQNLNHDAMYWYRQDPGQGLRLIYYSQIVNDFQKGDIAEGYSVSREKKESFPLTVTSAQKNPTAFYLCASSIQGPGDGYTFGSGTRLTVV.

The chain is built from TRBV7-2 and TRBJ1-3; 8 nucleotides match TRBD1. CDR1 is SGHTA, CDR2 FQGNSA, per germline. V lost 5 bases to trimming and J lost 5 bases; unmatched junction nucleotides: 11. This CDR3 region has 16 residues. The CDR3 DNA sequence: TGTGCCAGCAGCCCAGGGACAGGAGTTGATAGAAACACCATATATTTT. It encodes CASSPGTGVDRNTIYF. The full variable domain, completed using reference TRBV7-2 and TRBJ1-3, is GAGVSQSPSNKVTEKGKDVELRCDPISGHTALYWYRQSLGQGLEFLIYFQGNSAPDKSGLPSDRFSAERTGGSVSTLTIQRTQQEDSAVYLCASSPGTGVDRNTIYFGEGSWLTVV.

This chain uses TRBV9 with TRBJ2-1; D is ambiguous. Per germline, CDR1 SGDLS and CDR2 YYNGEE. The CDR3 is 13 amino acids. V lost 2 bases, J lost 6 bases, and 9 bases lay in between. The DNA of the CDR3 is TGTGCCAGCAGCGTGTCCCCCGGCAATGAGCAGTTCTTC. The encoded protein is CASSVSPGNEQFF.

This clone is a singleton in its sample. V and J are TRBV19 and TRBJ1-1, with TRBD1 matching 7 bases. The V and J ends lost 7 bases and 3 bases, in that order; junction bases with no gene match: 11. The CDR3 contains 15 residues. The germline CDR1 and CDR2 sequences are LNHDA and SQIVND (reference sequence). CDR3 amino acids: CASTPQAGGYTEAFF. The CDR3 bases are TGTGCCAGTACCCCACAGGCAGGGGGGTACACTGAAGCTTTCTTT.

In this sample, this clone turned up once. The chain couples TRBV7-2 to TRBJ1-3; 12 bases line up with TRBD1. In germline, CDR1 is SGHTA, CDR2 FQGNSA. Trimming at V came to 4 bases and at J to 7 bases, leaving 2 bases not matched to a gene. The CDR3 is made up of 14 amino acids. The CDR3 DNA is TGTGCCAGCAGCTCGGGACAGGGGGCTAACACCATATATTTT. Translation gives CASSSGQGANTIYF.

This chain links TRBV11-2 with TRBJ1-2; D gene ambiguous. The CDR3 spans 14 residues. Germline V gene data show CDR1 as SGHAT and CDR2 as FQNNGV. Trimming shortened V by 5 bases and J by 5 bases, and 15 bases separated the two germline ends. For the CDR3, the DNA is TGTGCCAGCAGCCGCACCGGTGCCGGATATGGCTACACCTTC. This gives the protein CASSRTGAGYGYTF.

V usage is TRBV18 and J usage is TRBJ2-7; the D gene is possibly TRBD1 (6 bases). V lost 1 base and J 2 bases, leaving 9 bases between the germline ends. The germline CDR1 and CDR2 sequences are KGHSH and LQKENI. The CDR3 spans 14 residues. The CDR3 reads CASSPRGRAYEQYF. DNA for the CDR3: TGTGCCAGCTCACCACGGGGGCGCGCCTACGAGCAGTACTTC. The full variable domain, completed using reference TRBV18 and TRBJ2-7, is NAGVMQNPRHLVRRRGQEARLRCSPMKGHSHVYWYRQLPEEGLKFMVYLQKENIIDESGMPKERFSAEFPKEGPSILRIQQVVRGDSAAYFCASSPRGRAYEQYFGPGTRLTVT.

The rearrangement joins TRBV6-1 to TRBJ2-7; a weak D match, TRBD2 (6 bases). Germline CDR1 is MNHNS and CDR2 is SASEGT. The length of the CDR3 is 14 residues. V lost 6 bases, J lost 4 bases, and 16 bases lay in between. CDR3: CASSRDSVGYEQYF. In DNA, the CDR3 is TGTGCCAGCAGCCGGGACTCCGTTGGGTACGAGCAGTACTTC.

This sequence joins TRBV7-2 and TRBJ2-4; D unclear. The CDR3 totals 13 residues. Germline assignment: CDR1 SGHTA and CDR2 FQGNSA. Trimming took off 8 bases at V and 0 bases at J, with 8 bases between the two ends. Here the CDR3 reads CASLVPAKNIQYF. DNA of the CDR3: TGTGCCAGCCTCGTGCCAGCCAAAAACATTCAGTACTTC.

The chain links TRBV10-3 to TRBJ1-1; D gene unclear. CDR1 and CDR2 (germline): ENHRY, SYGVKD. The CDR3 runs 12 residues. Trimming took 1 base from V and 5 from J, leaving 5 bases between them. The CDR3 is CAISEFGTEAFF. CDR3 DNA sequence: TGTGCCATCAGTGAGTTTGGAACTGAAGCTTTCTTT.

V is TRBV18 and J is TRBJ2-3; D might be TRBD1 (7 bases). The CDR3 runs 15 residues. CDR1 is KGHSH, CDR2 LQKENI, per germline. The V and J ends lost 2 bases and 3 bases respectively, with 12 bases between them. CDR3 sequence (DNA): TGTGCCAGCTCACCATACAGGGGAGGAACAGATACGCAGTATTTT. Translating gives CASSPYRGGTDTQYF.

The chain uses TRBV29-1 and TRBJ2-7, with 11 bases identical to TRBD1. Germline V lookup: CDR1 SQVTM, CDR2 ANQGSEA. There are 14 residues in the CDR3. The V segment lost 3 bases and the J segment 3 bases; nucleotides outside the gene matches: 4. CDR3 residues: CSVDVGQGVYEQYF. CDR3 in DNA: TGCAGCGTTGATGTGGGACAGGGGGTCTACGAGCAGTACTTC.

This clone has a single count. The chain joins TRBV7-3 to TRBJ1-2; D perhaps matches TRBD1 (5 bases). The length of the CDR3 is 15 residues. The V end was cut by 2 bases, the J end by 0 bases, with 10 bases between. Germline-derived CDR1 and CDR2 are SGHTA and FQGTGA. CDR3 sequence (DNA): TGTGCCAGCAGCTTAGAATGGGACGCTAACTATGGCTACACCTTC. Translation gives CASSLEWDANYGYTF.

The chain links TRBV28 to TRBJ2-7; maybe TRBD1 (6 bases). V lost 7 bases and J 1 base, leaving 14 bases between the germline ends. The CDR3 is 14 amino acids. CDR1 MDHEN and CDR2 SYDVKM come from the germline V gene. The CDR3 region has the DNA TGTGCCAGCACCAGGGTCCAGGGGTCCTACGAGCAGTACTTC. Protein sequence: CASTRVQGSYEQYF.

The V gene is TRBV6-1, the J gene TRBJ1-1, with 12 bases matching TRBD1. V dropped 7 bases and J dropped 6; count of bases not matched to a gene: 6. Germline assignment: CDR1 MNHNS and CDR2 SASEGT. The CDR3 sequence is 14 residues long. The CDR3 loop reads CASKGQGAGPEAFF. CDR3 nucleotide sequence: TGTGCCAGCAAGGGACAGGGGGCGGGCCCTGAAGCTTTCTTT.

The chain links TRBV5-6 to TRBJ1-1; D is possibly TRBD1 (5 bases). The germline CDR1 and CDR2 sequences are SGHDT and YYEEEE. The CDR3 totals 14 residues. V was pared by 3 bases and J by 6 bases, with 15 bases between. The CDR3 DNA reads as TGTGCCAGCAGCTCGGGACCCGGAGGGGCTGAAGCTTTCTTT. Translation gives CASSSGPGGAEAFF.

This clone has only one observation. The J gene is TRBJ2-1, the V gene TRBV11-3; D is perhaps TRBD2 (5 bases). Germline V gives CDR1 SGHNT, CDR2 YENEEA. This CDR3 contains 16 residues. V lost 5 bases to trimming and J lost 0 bases, with 14 bases between them. CDR3 in DNA: TGTGCCAGCAGCCTACGAGCGGTGAGCTCCTACAATGAGCAGTTCTTC. It specifies CASSLRAVSSYNEQFF.

The chain joins TRBV15 to TRBJ1-1; TRBD1 matches 8 bases. V lost 0 bases, J lost 10 bases, and 4 bases stayed unmatched. From germline, CDR1 is LNHNV and CDR2 YYDKDF (reference sequence). The CDR3 length is 13 residues. The CDR3 spells CATSRDRQGIAFF. The CDR3 bases are TGTGCCACCAGCAGAGACCGACAGGGGATAGCTTTCTTT.